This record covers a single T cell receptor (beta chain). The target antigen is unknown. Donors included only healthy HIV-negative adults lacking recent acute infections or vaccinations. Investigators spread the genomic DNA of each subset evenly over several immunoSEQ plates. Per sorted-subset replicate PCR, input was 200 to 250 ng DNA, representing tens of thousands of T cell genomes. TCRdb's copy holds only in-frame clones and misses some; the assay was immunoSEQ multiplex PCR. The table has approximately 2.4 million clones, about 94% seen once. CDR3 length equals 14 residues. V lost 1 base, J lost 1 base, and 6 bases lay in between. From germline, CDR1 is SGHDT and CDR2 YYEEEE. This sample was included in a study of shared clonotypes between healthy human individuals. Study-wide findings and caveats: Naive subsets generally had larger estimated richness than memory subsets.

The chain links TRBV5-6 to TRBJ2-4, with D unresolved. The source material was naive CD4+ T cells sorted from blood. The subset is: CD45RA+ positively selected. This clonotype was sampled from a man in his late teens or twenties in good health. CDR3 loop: CASSLLAAKNIQYF. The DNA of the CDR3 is TGTGCCAGCAGCTTGTTGGCTGCCAAAAACATTCAGTACTTC.